This T cell receptor beta chain was obtained from a study of shared clonotypes between healthy human individuals. Germline V gene data show CDR1 as MDHEN and CDR2 as SYDVKM. The CDR3 has 15 residues. V lost 4 bases and J lost 7; bases outside the gene matches: 9. Produced via immunoSEQ multiplex PCR; TCRdb's table is partial and in-frame only. This table holds around 200,000 clones, roughly 70% found once. The sample taken for sequencing was memory CD4+ T cells sorted from blood. Subset here: CD45RA-negative fraction. V usage is TRBV28 and J usage is TRBJ2-1; 8 bases line up with TRBD2. This sequence was found in a man aged 30 to 45 in good health. CDR3 DNA sequence: TGTGCCAGCAGTTCACCGGGACTAGTCGGGAATGAGCAGTTCTTC. Translation gives CASSSPGLVGNEQFF.